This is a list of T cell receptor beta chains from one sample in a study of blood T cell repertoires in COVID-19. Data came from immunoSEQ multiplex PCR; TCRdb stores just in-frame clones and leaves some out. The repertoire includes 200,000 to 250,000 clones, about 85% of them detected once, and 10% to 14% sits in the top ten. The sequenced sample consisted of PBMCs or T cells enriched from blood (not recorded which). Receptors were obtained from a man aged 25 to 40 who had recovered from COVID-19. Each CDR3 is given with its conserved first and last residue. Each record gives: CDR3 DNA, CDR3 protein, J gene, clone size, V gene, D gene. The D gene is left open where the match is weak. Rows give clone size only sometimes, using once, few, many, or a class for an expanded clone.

cdr3_nt: TGTGCCACTCACCAGGGGGCAGGCAATCAGCCCCAGCATTTT
cdr3_aa: CATHQGAGNQPQHF
j_call: TRBJ1-5
clone_size: .
v_call: TRBV28
d_call: TRBD1

cdr3_nt: TGTGCCAGCAGTTTAAGTCTTGGCCCCTACGAGCAGTACTTC
cdr3_aa: CASSLSLGPYEQYF
j_call: TRBJ2-7
clone_size: .
v_call: TRBV27
d_call: .

cdr3_nt: TGTGCCAGTAGGAGTCGCGGGGGGGTACCAGATACGCAGTATTTT
cdr3_aa: CASRSRGGVPDTQYF
j_call: TRBJ2-3
clone_size: .
v_call: TRBV19
d_call: TRBD2

cdr3_nt: TGCGCCAGCAGCCCTGCCGAGGGAGAAGAGACCCAGTACTTC
cdr3_aa: CASSPAEGEETQYF
j_call: TRBJ2-5
clone_size: .
v_call: TRBV4-1
d_call: .

cdr3_nt: TGCGCCAGCAGCTTATTGGGGGACACTGGAAACACCATATATTTT
cdr3_aa: CASSLLGDTGNTIYF
j_call: TRBJ1-3
clone_size: .
v_call: TRBV5-1
d_call: .

cdr3_nt: TGCGCCAGCAGGCAAAACGCAAGGGGGCTGGCTAATGAAAAACTGTTTTTT
cdr3_aa: CASRQNARGLANEKLFF
j_call: TRBJ1-4
clone_size: .
v_call: TRBV5-1
d_call: TRBD1

cdr3_nt: TGTGCCAGCAGTTACCCGGGACAGGGACTGATTGGCACAGATACGCAGTATTTT
cdr3_aa: CASSYPGQGLIGTDTQYF
j_call: TRBJ2-3
clone_size: .
v_call: TRBV6-2/TRBV6-3
d_call: TRBD1

cdr3_nt: TGTGCGCAAGTATGCGGCAATCAGCCCCAGCATTTT
cdr3_aa: CAQVCGNQPQHF
j_call: TRBJ1-5
clone_size: .
v_call: TRBV28
d_call: .

cdr3_nt: TGTGCCAGCAGCTCCACTCTGGATACGCAGTATTTT
cdr3_aa: CASSSTLDTQYF
j_call: TRBJ2-3
clone_size: .
v_call: TRBV5-4
d_call: .

cdr3_nt: TGTGCCAGCAGCGACAGTTATAGCAATCAGCCCCAGCATTTT
cdr3_aa: CASSDSYSNQPQHF
j_call: TRBJ1-5
clone_size: .
v_call: TRBV6-5
d_call: .

cdr3_nt: TGTGCCAGCTCAAGACAGGCGAAAGAGACCCAGTACTTC
cdr3_aa: CASSRQAKETQYF
j_call: TRBJ2-5
clone_size: .
v_call: TRBV18
d_call: .

cdr3_nt: TGTGCCAGCAGTCAAAGCTCACTCATTTCTGGAAACACCATATATTTT
cdr3_aa: CASSQSSLISGNTIYF
j_call: TRBJ1-3
clone_size: .
v_call: TRBV7-9
d_call: .

cdr3_nt: TGTGCCAGCAGCCAAGGGCAGGTCGCTAATGAAAAACTGTTTTTT
cdr3_aa: CASSQGQVANEKLFF
j_call: TRBJ1-4
clone_size: .
v_call: TRBV4-2
d_call: .

cdr3_nt: TGTGCCAGCAGCTTATCAACACTAGCGGGAGGTTATCGCATCGATGAGCAGTTCTTC
cdr3_aa: CASSLSTLAGGYRIDEQFF
j_call: TRBJ2-1
clone_size: .
v_call: TRBV7-9
d_call: TRBD2

cdr3_nt: TGTGCCAGCAGCCTCGGGAGAAGCACCAGGGAGACCCAGTACTTC
cdr3_aa: CASSLGRSTRETQYF
j_call: TRBJ2-5
clone_size: .
v_call: TRBV6-5
d_call: .

cdr3_nt: TGTGCCAGCAGTTTGGGGGCTCTGGCCGGTAATGAAAAACTGTTTTTT
cdr3_aa: CASSLGALAGNEKLFF
j_call: TRBJ1-4
clone_size: .
v_call: TRBV28
d_call: .

cdr3_nt: TGTGCCAGCAGCCCACAGGGGACAAACACTGAAGCTTTCTTT
cdr3_aa: CASSPQGTNTEAFF
j_call: TRBJ1-1
clone_size: few
v_call: TRBV5-6
d_call: TRBD1

cdr3_nt: TGTGCCAGCAGCGTCCGGTTCGGAGGGCCAGATACGCAGTATTTT
cdr3_aa: CASSVRFGGPDTQYF
j_call: TRBJ2-3
clone_size: .
v_call: TRBV9
d_call: .